This TCR beta chain comes out of a study of blood T cells in healthy people across ages. Sample-barcoded 5' priming and a J-beta primer mix drove a second PCR of roughly 6 to 12 cycles. Tagging of each cDNA molecule was performed by a template-switch adaptor with 12 random nucleotides. TCRdb reanalysed the 5' RACE reads using MiXCR and keeps one entry per CDR3 protein. The sample lists around 1.5 million distinct CDR3 sequences, 55% to 75% occurring once. V was shortened by 6 bases and J by 1 base, with 21 bases between the two germline ends. The germline gives CDR1 DFQATT, CDR2 SNEGSKA (reference sequence). The CDR3 sequence is 16 residues long.

The origin of this receptor is a man in his late teens or twenties in good health. The chain employs TRBV20-1 and TRBJ2-5; TRBD1 might be the D (5 bases). Sample: blood. The CDR3 DNA is TGCAGTGCCACCAAAGCAGGGATTCGGCTCCAAGAGACCCAGTACTTC. The encoded protein is CSATKAGIRLQETQYF.